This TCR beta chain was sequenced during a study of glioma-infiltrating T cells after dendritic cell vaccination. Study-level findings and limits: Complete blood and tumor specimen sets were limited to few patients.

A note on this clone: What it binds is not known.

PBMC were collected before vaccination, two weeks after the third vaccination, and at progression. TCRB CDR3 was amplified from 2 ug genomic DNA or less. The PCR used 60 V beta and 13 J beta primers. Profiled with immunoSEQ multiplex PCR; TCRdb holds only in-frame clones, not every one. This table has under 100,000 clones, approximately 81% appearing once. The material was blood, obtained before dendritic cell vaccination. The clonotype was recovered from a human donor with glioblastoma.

Written as DNA, the CDR3 is TGCGCCAGCAGCCAACCTCCAGACAGGAACACTGAAGCTTTCTTT. Amino acid sequence: CASSQPPDRNTEAFF. The rearrangement uses TRBV4-1 and TRBJ1-1, with D maybe TRBD1 (5 bases). The CDR3 is 15 amino acids. V lost 2 bases and J 1 base, leaving 11 bases between the germline ends. In germline, CDR1 is MGHRA, CDR2 YSYEKL.